In this sample, the clone carrying this TCR beta chain turned up many times. The data were obtained in a study of human T cells and chemical hapten exposure. The time point here: patch test 1, 2 weeks after DPC sensitization. Treatment of the sample: therapeutic diphenylcyclopropenone sensitization with weekly scalp DPC. The ends were cut back, 0 bases at V and 8 bases at J, with 9 bases in the middle. The CDR3 totals 13 residues. Germline lookup yields CDR1 SGHRS and CDR2 YFSETQ. TCRdb ran MiXCR on the RACE reads and lists one entry per CDR3 protein. The data contain around 300,000 distinct CDR3 sequences, 5.5% to 8% of them singletons.

This chain joins TRBV5-1 and TRBJ2-1; D not certain. This TCR derives from a woman younger than 35 with alopecia areata. Some clones in this sample may be carry-over from other donors' samples. The sequenced sample was whole blood, obtained in connection with sensitization to the hapten diphenylcyclopropenone (DPC). The CDR3 sequence: CASSLDLIDEQFF. The CDR3 nucleotides are TGCGCCAGCAGCTTGGATCTGATCGATGAGCAGTTCTTC.